This T cell receptor (beta chain) stems from a study of T cells in Graves' hyperthyroidism and ophthalmopathy. Comments on this clonotype: Its antigen is as yet unknown.

Amplified regions were TCR beta CDR3 sequences from RNA transcripts. HTBI primers were used for first-round RT-PCR of the TCR CDR3. MiXCR was run by TCRdb on the multiplex PCR reads, yielding one entry per CDR3 protein. The sample comprises over 650,000 distinct CDR3 sequences, approximately 42% of which are singletons, and roughly 6.5% rests with the top ten. The CDR3 has 19 amino acids. Per germline, CDR1 MGHDK and CDR2 SYGVNS. Trimming at V came to 3 bases and at J to 0 bases, leaving 8 bases not matched to a gene. Uncontrolled infections, other autoimmune diseases, pregnancy or lactation led to exclusion of patients. Broader study findings: Among clonotypes expanded in thyroid above 0.001, most were also found in blood. A model of 13 V-J features distinguished ophthalmopathy from stable hyperthyroidism.

The chain employs TRBV25-1 and TRBJ2-6; 10 bases align to TRBD2. Input material: peripheral blood or thyroid tissue (not recorded which). The source of this sequence is an adult man with Graves' disease, either hyperthyroidism or ophthalmopathy (not recorded which). The CDR3 sequence: CASSEASGGADSGANVLTF. The CDR3 DNA is TGTGCCAGCAGTGAGGCTAGCGGGGGTGCTGACTCTGGGGCCAACGTCCTGACTTTC.